Below are 20 T cell receptor beta chains sequenced from a single sample in a study of blood T cells in healthy people across ages. A second PCR of roughly 7 to 11 cycles used a sample-barcoded 5' primer and a J-beta primer mix. TCRdb re-derived calls from the 5' RACE reads in MiXCR, one entry per CDR3 protein. The data show roughly 1.5 million distinct CDR3 sequences, approximately 39% seen once. Sequenced material: blood. Receptors were obtained from a woman aged 18-29 years in good health.

The chain employs TRBV7-2 and TRBJ2-7; D not resolved. The V end lost 3 bases, the J end lost 1 base, and 10 bases lay between the germline ends. CDR3 length: 14 residues. In germline, CDR1 is SGHTA, CDR2 FQGNSA. CDR3 in DNA: TGTGCCAGCAGCTTTTGGCTAGAGTCCTACGAGCAGTACTTC. Translation gives CASSFWLESYEQYF.

Written as DNA, the CDR3 is TGCAGTGCTAGGAGCGGTAACTACGAGCAGTACTTC. This encodes CSARSGNYEQYF. V usage is TRBV20-1 and J usage is TRBJ2-7; tentatively, D is TRBD2 (5 bases). Per the germline V gene, CDR1 is DFQATT and CDR2 is SNEGSKA (reference sequence). V was clipped by 3 bases and J by 3 bases, with 9 bases between them. CDR3 length: 12 residues.

The CDR3 DNA sequence: TGTGCCAGCAGCACCGGGAGGGGACACCCAACCTACGAGCAGTACTTC. Residues: CASSTGRGHPTYEQYF. The chain has TRBV7-8 and TRBJ2-7, with 8 bases aligning to TRBD2. Germline assignment: CDR1 SGHVS and CDR2 FQNEAQ. V dropped 5 bases and J dropped 2; count of bases not matched to a gene: 11. CDR3 length: 16 amino acids.

This clonotype was counted between two and nine times. This rearrangement joins TRBV6-2 or TRBV6-3 to TRBJ1-2; D perhaps matches TRBD1 (6 bases). The V and J ends lost 7 bases and 5 bases respectively, with 11 bases between them. Germline-derived CDR1 and CDR2 are MNHEY and SVGEGT. This CDR3 region has 12 residues. Here the CDR3 DNA reads TGTGCCAGCACCGAACAGGGTTATGGCTACACCTTC. Protein: CASTEQGYGYTF.

There are many counts of this clonotype. This chain links TRBV29-1 with TRBJ2-5; D uncertain. The germline gives CDR1 SQVTM, CDR2 ANQGSEA. Between the trimmed V and J ends, which lost 7 bases and 5 bases, there was a span of 11 bases. The CDR3 is 11 residues long. The CDR3 is CSAPIAETQYF. CDR3 sequence (DNA): TGCAGCGCGCCAATTGCGGAGACCCAGTACTTC.

This clonotype showed up many times. The chain links TRBV7-2 to TRBJ1-2; D is unresolved. The germline V and J ends were trimmed by 3 bases and 4 bases, with 9 bases remaining between them. The CDR3 covers 13 residues. Germline values: CDR1 SGHTA, CDR2 FQGNSA. The CDR3, as DNA: TGTGCCAGCAGCTTTACAGAGCTCTATGGCTACACCTTC. Protein product: CASSFTELYGYTF.

The gene calls are TRBV10-3 and TRBJ1-1, with D possibly being TRBD1 (6 bases). Germline V CDR1 and CDR2: ENHRY, SYGVKD. The V and J ends lost 2 bases and 1 base respectively, with 11 bases between them. This CDR3 is 15 amino acids long. The CDR3 reads CAISEADRANTEAFF. The CDR3 DNA reads as TGTGCCATCAGTGAGGCGGACAGAGCGAACACTGAAGCTTTCTTT.

The V gene is TRBV12-3 or TRBV12-4, the J gene TRBJ2-7; either TRBD1 or TRBD2 may fit D (6 bases each). This CDR3 is 13 amino acids long. The V end was cut by 5 bases, the J end by 2 bases, with 10 bases between. CDR3 protein: CASSAGHPYEQYF. As DNA, the CDR3 is TGTGCCAGCAGTGCGGGACACCCCTACGAGCAGTACTTC.

The chain employs TRBV20-1 and TRBJ2-3, with 9 bases that match TRBD2. The CDR3 loop spans 16 amino acids. Germline assignment: CDR1 DFQATT and CDR2 SNEGSKA (reference sequence). V shed 0 bases and J 2 bases; nucleotides not matched to a gene: 6. CDR3 sequence: CSARDVLAGITDTQYF. The CDR3 nucleotides read TGCAGTGCTAGAGATGTCCTAGCGGGGATCACAGATACGCAGTATTTT.

In this sample, this clonotype turned up a few times. The chain joins TRBV12-3 or TRBV12-4 to TRBJ1-2; 7 bases agree with TRBD1. This CDR3 contains 14 residues. Unmatched junction bases numbered 6, after V lost 7 bases and J lost 1 base. DNA for the CDR3: TGTGCCAGCATGTACAGGGGAAGTAACTATGGCTACACCTTC. It yields the protein CASMYRGSNYGYTF.

Details on this clonotype: A read error may account for a junction end that differs from germline. The chain combines TRBV20-1 with TRBJ1-5; TRBD1 might be the D (5 bases). CDR1 and CDR2 (germline): DFQATT, SNEGSKA (reference sequence). The CDR3 has 15 residues. CDR3 sequence (DNA): TGCAGTGCTAGTGGGGACTCCGCGAGGGTTCAGCCCCGGCATTTT. Amino acid sequence: CSASGDSARVQPRHF.

The gene calls are TRBV25-1 and TRBJ2-7; possibly TRBD1 or TRBD2 for D (5 bases each). V was pared by 1 base and J by 7 bases, with 20 bases between. The CDR3 runs to 16 residues. CDR1 is MGHDK and CDR2 is SYGVNS in the germline V gene. CDR3 coding DNA: TGTGCCAGCAGTGAATTCACCGGGACGGCTTACAATGAGCAGTACTTC. Amino acid sequence: CASSEFTGTAYNEQYF.

The J gene is TRBJ2-6, the V gene TRBV15, with D unclear. Germline CDR1 and CDR2: LNHNV and YYDKDF (reference sequence). Trimming took 0 bases from V and 0 from J, leaving 6 bases between them. There are 16 residues in the CDR3. CDR3 loop: CATSRERVSGANVLTF. The CDR3 DNA reads TGTGCCACCAGCAGAGAAAGGGTCTCTGGGGCCAACGTCCTGACTTTC.

This clonotype was observed a handful of times. One base away lies a much larger clone, so this may be a sequencing read error. The chain uses TRBV6-1 and TRBJ2-3; no clear D. Trimming took 8 bases from V and 0 from J, leaving 3 bases between them. The germline CDR1 and CDR2 sequences are MNHNS and SASEGT. The CDR3 is 11 amino acids. The CDR3 nucleotides read TGTGCCAGCCCGAGCACAGATACGCAGTATTTT. This sequence encodes CASPSTDTQYF.

This clonotype was observed a few times. The chain employs TRBV18 and TRBJ1-2; D is possibly TRBD1 (6 bases). V lost 3 bases and J 6 bases, leaving 17 bases between the germline ends. Germline V gives CDR1 KGHSH, CDR2 LQKENI. The CDR3 runs 15 residues. The CDR3 nucleotides are TGTGCCAGCTCACCTAGTAGGGGGGCACGGGATGGCTACACCTTC. Its protein is CASSPSRGARDGYTF.

The chain is built from TRBV2 and TRBJ1-5; 7 positions agree with TRBD1. Germline trimming cut 7 bases from V and 2 bases from J; bases unmatched to any gene: 8. The CDR3 runs to 15 residues. The germline V gene has CDR1 SNHLY and CDR2 FYNNEI. This chain's CDR3 is CASTTEGTGNQPQHF. For the CDR3, the DNA is TGTGCCAGCACCACAGAGGGGACAGGCAATCAGCCCCAGCATTTT.

The chain joins TRBV15 to TRBJ1-1, with unresolved D. CDR3 length equals 14 residues. The germline V gene has CDR1 LNHNV and CDR2 YYDKDF (reference sequence). The V gene lost 0 bases and the J gene lost 4 bases, with 9 bases spanning the gap. CDR3 residues: CATSRDRTLTEAFF. CDR3 DNA: TGTGCCACCAGCAGAGATAGGACCCTCACTGAAGCTTTCTTT.

The genes are TRBV20-1 and TRBJ2-5, with D perhaps matching TRBD2 (6 bases). The V gene's germline CDR1 is DFQATT and CDR2 SNEGSKA (reference sequence). This CDR3 region has 13 residues. V lost 3 bases to trimming and J lost 5 bases, with 13 bases between them. CDR3 in amino acids: CSASDGGRETQYF. The CDR3 DNA sequence: TGCAGTGCTAGCGACGGGGGTCGGGAGACCCAGTACTTC.

The chain uses TRBV20-1 and TRBJ2-1, with 12 bases lining up with TRBD2. The CDR3 is made up of 14 amino acids. The germline V gene encodes CDR1 DFQATT and CDR2 SNEGSKA (reference sequence). Germline trimming cut 5 bases from V and 7 bases from J; bases unmatched to any gene: 6. CDR3 coding DNA: TGCAGTGCTCGACTAGCGGGAGTCTTGAATGAGCAGTTCTTC. Translated, it gives CSARLAGVLNEQFF.

CDR3 sequence reads: CASSPNSEQYF. The DNA for the CDR3 is TGTGCCAGCAGCCCGAACAGCGAGCAGTACTTC. The J gene is TRBJ2-7, the V gene TRBV7-9; no definite D call. The CDR3 consists of 11 residues. Germline V gene sequence: CDR1 SEHNR, CDR2 FQNEAQ (reference sequence). V shed 5 bases and J shed 6 bases, with 8 bases lying between them.